The rows below give T cell receptor beta chains drawn from one sample of a study of human T cells and chemical hapten exposure. TCRdb re-called the RACE reads through MiXCR, storing one row per CDR3 protein. The sample contains roughly 110,000 distinct CDR3 sequences, more than 10% of which appear only once. Sequencing used whole blood, obtained in connection with sensitization to the hapten diphenylcyclopropenone (DPC). Receptors originate from a woman aged 50 to 60 with alopecia areata. Some clones in this sample may be carry-over from other donors' samples. CDR3s include the opening cysteine and the closing phenylalanine or tryptophan. The D gene is left open where the match is weak. Part of the rows lack a size; the others show once, few, many or a class for expanded clones.

TRBJ1-1 | . | TRBV7-6 | . | TGTGCCAGCAGCTTAAGAGGTGTTGACACTGAAGCTTTCTTT | CASSLRGVDTEAFF
TRBJ1-1 | . | TRBV28 | . | TGTGCCAGCAGCCTTGATTTGGATGCTTTCTTT | CASSLDLDAFF
TRBJ1-4 | few | TRBV18 | TRBD1 | TGTGCCAGCTCACCATTCGAGACAGGGGATGAAAAACTGTTTTTT | CASSPFETGDEKLFF
TRBJ1-4 | few | TRBV2 | . | TGTGCCAGCAGTGAATCGACAGGACCGTATGAAAAACTGTTTTTT | CASSESTGPYEKLFF
TRBJ1-2 | . | TRBV12-3/TRBV12-4 | TRBD1 | TGTGCCAGCAGCAAGACAGGGGCTAACTATGGCTACACCTTC | CASSKTGANYGYTF
TRBJ2-4 | few | TRBV28 | TRBD1 | TGTGCCAGCAGTCTAGGGACAGCAAAGCTAGCCAAAAACATTCAGTACTTC | CASSLGTAKLAKNIQYF
TRBJ2-1 | . | TRBV25-1 | . | TGTGCCAGCAGTGATGGGACACTGAACTACAATGAGCAGTTCTTC | CASSDGTLNYNEQFF
TRBJ1-2 | few | TRBV28 | TRBD1 | TGTGCCAGCAGCTGGGACAGGGGGGATGGCTACACCTTC | CASSWDRGDGYTF
TRBJ2-7 | few | TRBV6-5 | TRBD2 | TGTGCCAGCAGTTACCGGGAGGGTACCTACGAGCAGTACTTC | CASSYREGTYEQYF
TRBJ2-1 | many | TRBV7-9 | . | TGTGCCAGCAGCACCCCAGGGTACAATGAGCAGTTCTTC | CASSTPGYNEQFF
TRBJ2-5 | many | TRBV5-6 | TRBD1 | TGTGCCAGCAGCTTGGGGGGACAGCCGTACCAAGAGACCCAGTACTTC | CASSLGGQPYQETQYF
TRBJ1-6 | few | TRBV28 | TRBD1 | TGTGCCAGCAGTTTATGGGGGACAGGGTATAATTCACCCCTCCACTTT | CASSLWGTGYNSPLHF
TRBJ1-1 | . | TRBV27 | . | TGTGCCAGCATCGCGACGGAGATGAACACTGAAGCTTTCTTT | CASIATEMNTEAFF
TRBJ2-3 | . | TRBV28 | . | TGTGCCAGCAGTTTCCCCCAGCAAGATACGCAGTATTTT | CASSFPQQDTQYF
TRBJ2-7 | few | TRBV6-2/TRBV6-3 | . | TGTGCCAGCAGACCCCCAGGGGCGCGTGACGAGCAGTACTTC | CASRPPGARDEQYF
TRBJ2-7 | few | TRBV19 | TRBD1 | TGTGCCAGTAGTAAACTAACAGGGGGGTACGGCGAGCAGTACTTC | CASSKLTGGYGEQYF
TRBJ2-3 | few | TRBV3-1 | TRBD2 | TGTGCCAGCAGCCAAGATTGGGCAGCGGGAGGGAGTGCAGATACGCAGTATTTT | CASSQDWAAGGSADTQYF
TRBJ2-2 | . | TRBV7-2 | . | TGTGCCAGCAGCTTAGGGCGGGGCACCGGGGAGCTGTTTTTT | CASSLGRGTGELFF
TRBJ1-2 | few | TRBV28 | . | TGTGCCAGCAGTTTACTCCCCCCAGATCATTTAGCCAGGCCAAAGGGTATCTATGGCTACACCTTC | CASSLLPPDHLARPKGIYGYTF
TRBJ1-3 | few | TRBV9 | . | TGTGCCAGCAGCTACCAGCGGACGTTCTCTGGAAACACCATATATTTT | CASSYQRTFSGNTIYF
TRBJ2-1 | few | TRBV4-3 | . | TGCGCCAGCAGCCAAGATGAACGGGTCAATGAGCAGTTCTTC | CASSQDERVNEQFF
TRBJ2-1 | many | TRBV7-2 | . | TGTGCCAGCAGCCGAGAGGTGGGGTTATACTTCTACAATGAGCAGTTCTTC | CASSREVGLYFYNEQFF
TRBJ1-2 | . | TRBV7-6 | . | TGTGCCAGCAGCTTAGGACCTCTAGGGCAGGGCTACACCTTC | CASSLGPLGQGYTF
TRBJ2-5 | few | TRBV4-1 | . | TGCGCCAGCAGTTCCACAGGGGCTGGAGGGCAAGAGACCCAGTACTTC | CASSSTGAGGQETQYF
TRBJ2-2 | many | TRBV5-5 | . | TGTGCCAGCAGCTTCGATTCTGGGCACACCGGGGAGCTGTTTTTT | CASSFDSGHTGELFF
TRBJ2-1 | . | TRBV7-2 | . | TGTGCCAGCAGCTTAATAGGCTCCTACAATGAGCAGTTCTTC | CASSLIGSYNEQFF
TRBJ2-2 | few | TRBV7-6 | TRBD1 | TGTGCCAGCACCTCCTATCGTAATGGACCCGACAGGGGAGGCACCGGGGAGCTGTTTTTT | CASTSYRNGPDRGGTGELFF
TRBJ1-5 | few | TRBV20-1 | . | TGCAGTGCTAAAACCGGGACACCTCAGCCCCAGCATTTT | CSAKTGTPQPQHF
TRBJ2-5 | . | TRBV5-1 | . | TGCGCCAGCAGCTTGTGGACATCACAAGAGACCCAGTACTTC | CASSLWTSQETQYF
TRBJ2-3 | many | TRBV28 | . | TGTGCCAGCAGTTTCGGAGGACAGTTGATCACAGATACGCAGTATTTT | CASSFGGQLITDTQYF
TRBJ1-2 | few | TRBV27 | . | TGTGCCAGCAGCCCAGCAGCTTCAACCTATTATGGCTACACCTTC | CASSPAASTYYGYTF
TRBJ2-3 | . | TRBV7-8 | TRBD2 | TGTGCCAGCAGCTCCCCGGGACTAGCGGGGACAGATACGCAGTATTTT | CASSSPGLAGTDTQYF
TRBJ2-6 | many | TRBV29-1 | . | TGCAGCGTTGAAGATCCTAGCAGCTCTGGGGCCAACGTCCTGACTTTC | CSVEDPSSSGANVLTF
TRBJ1-2 | many | TRBV5-1 | TRBD1 | TGCGCCAGCAGCTTCGGACAGGGGGCTTTGGATGGCTACACCTTC | CASSFGQGALDGYTF
TRBJ1-4 | few | TRBV28 | . | TGTGCCAGCAGTCCTCCGGGCCGACCTAATGAAAAACTGTTTTTT | CASSPPGRPNEKLFF
TRBJ2-5 | few | TRBV29-1 | . | TGCAGCGTTGAAGTCGGGTCTGGCAGACAAGAGACCCAGTACTTC | CSVEVGSGRQETQYF
TRBJ1-4 | many | TRBV6-1 | . | TGTGCCAGCAGACCGGGACCGCGTAATGAAAAACTGTTTTTT | CASRPGPRNEKLFF
TRBJ2-3 | . | TRBV7-2 | TRBD2 | TGTGCCAGCAGCTTGAGCGGGGGGCGAGATACGCAGTATTTT | CASSLSGGRDTQYF
TRBJ2-2 | once | TRBV4-1 | . | TGCGCCAGCAGCCAAGACGGCATCGGGGAGCTGTTTTTT | CASSQDGIGELFF
TRBJ2-7 | . | TRBV7-2 | . | TGTGCCAGCAGCTTAGGTCGGGGAGAGATCCACGAGCAGTACTTC | CASSLGRGEIHEQYF
TRBJ2-7 | . | TRBV11-1 | . | TGTGCCAGCAGACGTAACCGGGACAACTCCTACGAGCAGTACTTC | CASRRNRDNSYEQYF
TRBJ2-7 | few | TRBV18 | . | TGTGCCAGCTCACCCGCCGACTTTTCCTACGAGCAGTACTTC | CASSPADFSYEQYF
TRBJ2-7 | . | TRBV12-3/TRBV12-4 | TRBD1 | TGTGCCAGCGGAGCCGACGACAGGGACAGCGAGCAGTACTTC | CASGADDRDSEQYF
TRBJ2-7 | . | TRBV28 | . | TGTGCCAGCAACCCGACTGACCGGAGCTACGAGCAGTACTTC | CASNPTDRSYEQYF
TRBJ1-2 | few | TRBV12-3/TRBV12-4 | . | TGTGCCAGCAGTTTATACCTCTCTAACTATGGCTACACCTTC | CASSLYLSNYGYTF
TRBJ1-4 | few | TRBV28 | . | TGTGCCAGCAGTTTGGCAGGGGACGGAAGTGAAAAACTGTTTTTT | CASSLAGDGSEKLFF
TRBJ2-3 | once | TRBV5-1 | . | TGCGCCAGCAGCTTGGTCGGTAGGTCCCCCACTTTT | CASSLVGRSPTF
TRBJ2-1 | . | TRBV4-3 | TRBD1 | TGCGCCAGCAGCCAAGAAGTAACCGGGACAGCCCCACACAATGAGCAGTTCTTC | CASSQEVTGTAPHNEQFF
TRBJ2-2 | many | TRBV29-1 | . | TGCAGCGTTGACCCTCTAGCAGCCGGGGAGCTGTTTTTT | CSVDPLAAGELFF